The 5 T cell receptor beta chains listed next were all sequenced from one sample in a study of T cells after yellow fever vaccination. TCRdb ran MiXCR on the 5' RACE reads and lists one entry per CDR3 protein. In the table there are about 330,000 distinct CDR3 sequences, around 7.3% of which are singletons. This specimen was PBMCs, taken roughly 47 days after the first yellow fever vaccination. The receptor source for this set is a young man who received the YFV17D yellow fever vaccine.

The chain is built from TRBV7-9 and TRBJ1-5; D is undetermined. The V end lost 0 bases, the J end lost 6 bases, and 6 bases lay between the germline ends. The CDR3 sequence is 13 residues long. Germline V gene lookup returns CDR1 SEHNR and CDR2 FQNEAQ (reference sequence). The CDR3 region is CASSLAEIQPQHF. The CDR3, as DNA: TGTGCCAGCAGCTTAGCAGAAATTCAGCCCCAGCATTTT. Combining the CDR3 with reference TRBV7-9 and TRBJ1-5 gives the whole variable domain DTGVSQNPRHKITKRGQNVTFRCDPISEHNRLYWYRQTLGQGPEFLTYFQNEAQLEKSRLLSDRFSAERPKGSFSTLEIQRTEQGDSAMYLCASSLAEIQPQHFGDGTRLSIL.

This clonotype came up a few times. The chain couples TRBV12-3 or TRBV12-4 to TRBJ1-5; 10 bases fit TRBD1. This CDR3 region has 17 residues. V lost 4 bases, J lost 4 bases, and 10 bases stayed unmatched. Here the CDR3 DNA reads TGTGCCAGCAGTTGGGGGAACGAGGACAGGGGGAATCAGCCCCAGCATTTT. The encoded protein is CASSWGNEDRGNQPQHF.

The CDR3 DNA sequence: TGTGCCAGCTCACCAGAGGGTAATGAGCAGTTCTTC. Translating it yields CASSPEGNEQFF. The chain joins TRBV18 to TRBJ2-1; weak D call: TRBD2 (5 bases). CDR1 and CDR2 (germline): KGHSH, LQKENI. The V gene lost 2 bases and the J gene lost 7 bases, with 6 bases spanning the gap. This CDR3 is built from 12 residues.

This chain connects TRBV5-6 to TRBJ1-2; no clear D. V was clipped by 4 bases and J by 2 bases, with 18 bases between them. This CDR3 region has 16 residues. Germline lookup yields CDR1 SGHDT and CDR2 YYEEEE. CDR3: CASSPRDWQANYGYTF. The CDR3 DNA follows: TGTGCCAGCAGCCCCCGGGATTGGCAGGCCAACTATGGCTACACCTTC.

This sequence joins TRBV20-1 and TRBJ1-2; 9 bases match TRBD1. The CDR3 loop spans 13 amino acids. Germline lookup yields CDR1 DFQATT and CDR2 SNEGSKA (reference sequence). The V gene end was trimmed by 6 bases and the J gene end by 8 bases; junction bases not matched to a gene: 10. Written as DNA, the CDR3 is TGCAGTGCCACACGGGACAGGGTCCGAGGCTACACCTTC. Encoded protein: CSATRDRVRGYTF.